The rows below give T cell receptor beta chains drawn from one sample of a study of identical twins. TCRdb passed the 5' RACE reads through MiXCR, listing each CDR3 protein once. The sample has over 500,000 distinct CDR3 sequences, around 20% seen once; the top ten hold roughly 0.91%. The same data also contributed to another study, on T cells expressing NK-cell markers.

The sequencing input was CD4+ T cells sorted from blood. The receptors shown here come from a woman in her late teens or twenties in good health. The conserved cysteine and the conserved F or W are not part of the CDR3 here. Clone size is shown for a subset of rows, as once, few, many or a class of expanded clone.

CDR3 protein: SAPLQGDEQF
clone size: few
J gene: TRBJ2-1
V gene: TRBV20-1

CDR3 protein: ASSDRAGSYEQY
clone size: .
J gene: TRBJ2-7
V gene: TRBV6-1

CDR3 protein: AIGTRGGETQY
clone size: .
J gene: TRBJ2-5
V gene: TRBV12-3/TRBV12-4

CDR3 protein: AISEGTDYGYT
clone size: few
J gene: TRBJ1-2
V gene: TRBV10-3

CDR3 protein: ASSWGLSTDTQY
clone size: .
J gene: TRBJ2-3
V gene: TRBV7-2

CDR3 protein: ASSRGSLLGYGYT
clone size: .
J gene: TRBJ1-2
V gene: TRBV12-3/TRBV12-4

CDR3 protein: ASSLLRDPIGNTIY
clone size: .
J gene: TRBJ1-3
V gene: TRBV5-6

CDR3 protein: ASSSSGRRTDTQY
clone size: .
J gene: TRBJ2-3
V gene: TRBV6-5

CDR3 protein: ASSNGDRSYEQY
clone size: few
J gene: TRBJ2-7
V gene: TRBV7-6

CDR3 protein: ASTDLRGR
clone size: .
J gene: TRBJ2-7
V gene: TRBV27

CDR3 protein: SAKGLSDEQY
clone size: few
J gene: TRBJ2-7
V gene: TRBV20-1

CDR3 protein: ASSFGGTDQETQY
clone size: .
J gene: TRBJ2-5
V gene: TRBV5-4

CDR3 protein: SAPPRASSTEAF
clone size: .
J gene: TRBJ1-1
V gene: TRBV20-1

CDR3 protein: SARRQSGYT
clone size: many
J gene: TRBJ1-2
V gene: TRBV20-1

CDR3 protein: ASRKDSGPYEQY
clone size: .
J gene: TRBJ2-7
V gene: TRBV5-1

CDR3 protein: SASSQGSRTGELF
clone size: .
J gene: TRBJ2-2
V gene: TRBV20-1

CDR3 protein: ASTPGVEGELF
clone size: .
J gene: TRBJ2-2
V gene: TRBV7-9

CDR3 protein: ASSQGSQGATGELF
clone size: .
J gene: TRBJ2-2
V gene: TRBV4-1

CDR3 protein: ASSFMGQLNEKLF
clone size: .
J gene: TRBJ1-4
V gene: TRBV5-6

CDR3 protein: ASSQVRNYGYT
clone size: .
J gene: TRBJ1-2
V gene: TRBV5-1

CDR3 protein: ASSSRMETQY
clone size: .
J gene: TRBJ2-5
V gene: TRBV7-9

CDR3 protein: SAGPRPTAYEQY
clone size: .
J gene: TRBJ2-7
V gene: TRBV20-1

CDR3 protein: ASSLPGLAGANEQF
clone size: .
J gene: TRBJ2-1
V gene: TRBV14

CDR3 protein: AVGGASTDTQY
clone size: .
J gene: TRBJ2-3
V gene: TRBV24-1

CDR3 protein: ASSLVSERYQETQY
clone size: few
J gene: TRBJ2-5
V gene: TRBV7-9

CDR3 protein: SVVLRGATDTQY
clone size: .
J gene: TRBJ2-3
V gene: TRBV29-1

CDR3 protein: ASSEAPSWASGSYEQF
clone size: .
J gene: TRBJ2-1
V gene: TRBV6-1

CDR3 protein: ASSQARENEETQY
clone size: .
J gene: TRBJ2-5
V gene: TRBV3-1

CDR3 protein: ATSRDPYGMNTEAF
clone size: few
J gene: TRBJ1-1
V gene: TRBV15

CDR3 protein: ASSESGLRVSQPQH
clone size: many
J gene: TRBJ1-5
V gene: TRBV6-1

CDR3 protein: ASSLSGEGVWEQY
clone size: .
J gene: TRBJ2-7
V gene: TRBV7-2

CDR3 protein: SATRSGGEQY
clone size: .
J gene: TRBJ2-7
V gene: TRBV20-1

CDR3 protein: AISVTSGSTDTQY
clone size: .
J gene: TRBJ2-3
V gene: TRBV10-3

CDR3 protein: ASSLIAGEGETQY
clone size: .
J gene: TRBJ2-5
V gene: TRBV7-2

CDR3 protein: ASLMRNRGGEQY
clone size: .
J gene: TRBJ2-7
V gene: TRBV6-2/TRBV6-3